This is a list of T cell receptor beta chains from one sample in a study of cytomegalovirus exposure and HLA in healthy donors. TCRdb's table, derived via immunoSEQ multiplex PCR, lists solely in-frame clones and lacks some. Here the sample spans some 180,000 clones, roughly 81% being singletons. The specimen sequenced was PBMCs. The receptors were gathered from a woman in her 30s in good health and CMV-seronegative. CDR3s include the opening cysteine and the closing phenylalanine or tryptophan. The D gene is left open where the match is weak. Clone sizes are given selectively: once, few, many, or a class where the clone is expanded.

d_call: TRBD1; v_call: TRBV5-4; clone_size: .; j_call: TRBJ2-5; cdr3_nt: TGTGCCAGCAATGCGGGGACAGGAGAGACCCAGTACTTC; cdr3_aa: CASNAGTGETQYF
d_call: TRBD1; v_call: TRBV28; clone_size: .; j_call: TRBJ1-5; cdr3_nt: TGTGCCAGCAGTAAACCGCAGGGGGAAGGTCAGCCCCAGCATTTT; cdr3_aa: CASSKPQGEGQPQHF
d_call: TRBD2; v_call: TRBV9; clone_size: .; j_call: TRBJ2-7; cdr3_nt: TGTGCCAGCAGCGTAGATGGCGGGGGTACCTACGAGCAGTACTTC; cdr3_aa: CASSVDGGGTYEQYF
d_call: .; v_call: TRBV15; clone_size: .; j_call: TRBJ1-1; cdr3_nt: TGTGCCACCAGCATTTCGCGGGACACTGAAGCTTTCTTT; cdr3_aa: CATSISRDTEAFF
d_call: TRBD1; v_call: TRBV6-1; clone_size: .; j_call: TRBJ1-1; cdr3_nt: TGTGCCAGCAGTGGATGGACAGGGAGGCGGGGGGGAATGATGAACACTGAAGCTTTCTTT; cdr3_aa: CASSGWTGRRGGMMNTEAFF
d_call: .; v_call: TRBV2; clone_size: .; j_call: TRBJ2-3; cdr3_nt: TGTGCCAGCCTCGAGGTGGATACGCAGTATTTT; cdr3_aa: CASLEVDTQYF
d_call: .; v_call: TRBV27; clone_size: .; j_call: TRBJ2-7; cdr3_nt: TGTGCCAGCAGTTTAAGAGGGGGTTTAGCCCGAGGGTACTTC; cdr3_aa: CASSLRGGLARGYF
d_call: .; v_call: TRBV13; clone_size: .; j_call: TRBJ2-2; cdr3_nt: TGTGCCAGCAGCTTAGCCTCCGTTGGGCCCGGGGAGCTGTTTTTT; cdr3_aa: CASSLASVGPGELFF
d_call: .; v_call: TRBV9; clone_size: .; j_call: TRBJ2-2; cdr3_nt: TGTGCCAGCACCGATTCCTACCTCTTGCCCTCCATGAACACCGGGGAGCTGTTTTTT; cdr3_aa: CASTDSYLLPSMNTGELFF
d_call: .; v_call: TRBV15; clone_size: .; j_call: TRBJ2-2; cdr3_nt: TGTGCCACCAGCAGAGTTAGTGTAGGGGTCGAAGCCGGGGAGCTGTTTTTT; cdr3_aa: CATSRVSVGVEAGELFF
d_call: TRBD2; v_call: TRBV10-1; clone_size: .; j_call: TRBJ2-4; cdr3_nt: TGCGCCAGCAGTGATGCGGGAGGGCCGGGAAACATTCAGTACTTC; cdr3_aa: CASSDAGGPGNIQYF
d_call: .; v_call: TRBV7-9; clone_size: .; j_call: TRBJ1-1; cdr3_nt: TGTGCCAGCAGCTACGTCGGGACTGAAGCTTTCTTT; cdr3_aa: CASSYVGTEAFF
d_call: .; v_call: TRBV10-2; clone_size: .; j_call: TRBJ2-5; cdr3_nt: TGCGCCAGCAGCGGGACAACCCAAGAGACCCAGTACTTC; cdr3_aa: CASSGTTQETQYF
d_call: .; v_call: TRBV18; clone_size: .; j_call: TRBJ1-1; cdr3_nt: TGTGCCAGCTCAGTTACCCGGGGGGACACTGAAGCTTTCTTT; cdr3_aa: CASSVTRGDTEAFF
d_call: .; v_call: TRBV6-1; clone_size: few; j_call: TRBJ1-5; cdr3_nt: TGTGCCAGCAAGAGGGCAGGGGGCAATCAGCCCCAGCATTTT; cdr3_aa: CASKRAGGNQPQHF
d_call: TRBD2; v_call: TRBV19; clone_size: .; j_call: TRBJ2-5; cdr3_nt: TGTGCCAGTAGTATTGGGGCGTCTAGCGGGAGTGGCCTTCGGGAGACCCAGTACTTC; cdr3_aa: CASSIGASSGSGLRETQYF
d_call: TRBD2; v_call: TRBV4-1; clone_size: .; j_call: TRBJ2-1; cdr3_nt: TGCGCCAGCAGCCAAGAGCACAGTGGACTAGCGGCCTACAATGAGCAGTTCTTC; cdr3_aa: CASSQEHSGLAAYNEQFF
d_call: TRBD1; v_call: TRBV27; clone_size: .; j_call: TRBJ1-5; cdr3_nt: TGTGCCAGCAGTTTAACCCCGCCGACAGGGCGCAATCAGCCCCAGCATTTT; cdr3_aa: CASSLTPPTGRNQPQHF
d_call: .; v_call: TRBV29-1; clone_size: .; j_call: TRBJ1-4; cdr3_nt: TGCAGCTTTACTACAGGGTTTACTAATGAAAAACTGTTTTTT; cdr3_aa: CSFTTGFTNEKLFF
d_call: .; v_call: TRBV7-9; clone_size: .; j_call: TRBJ2-1; cdr3_nt: TGTGCCAGTACGGGGGATCATGAGCAGTTCTTC; cdr3_aa: CASTGDHEQFF
d_call: .; v_call: TRBV4-1; clone_size: .; j_call: TRBJ1-1; cdr3_nt: TGCGCCAGCAGCCCCCCCCCGTGGGGGCGGGCCACTGAAGCTTTCTTT; cdr3_aa: CASSPPPWGRATEAFF
d_call: .; v_call: TRBV4-1; clone_size: .; j_call: TRBJ2-5; cdr3_nt: TGCGCCAGCAGCCAAGGCCGGAGCAGCGACCAAGAGACCCAGTACTTC; cdr3_aa: CASSQGRSSDQETQYF
d_call: .; v_call: TRBV5-1; clone_size: .; j_call: TRBJ2-3; cdr3_nt: TGCGCCAGCAGCTTACAGGGATCCAACACAGATACGCAGTATTTT; cdr3_aa: CASSLQGSNTDTQYF
d_call: TRBD1; v_call: TRBV11-1; clone_size: .; j_call: TRBJ2-3; cdr3_nt: TGTGCCAGCAGCTTTCCTCGGGTCCAGGGGGCGGGTACGCAGTATTTT; cdr3_aa: CASSFPRVQGAGTQYF
d_call: .; v_call: TRBV28; clone_size: once; j_call: TRBJ1-1; cdr3_nt: TGTGCCAGCAGATCAGGGGAGAACACTGAAGCTTTCTTT; cdr3_aa: CASRSGENTEAFF
d_call: .; v_call: TRBV6-5; clone_size: .; j_call: TRBJ2-1; cdr3_nt: TGTGCCAGCCGGGGGGCCGCTTACAATGAGCAGTTCTTC; cdr3_aa: CASRGAAYNEQFF
d_call: .; v_call: TRBV7-2; clone_size: .; j_call: TRBJ2-5; cdr3_nt: TGTGCCAGCAGCTTAGGACGGGGGTTTCAAGAGACCCAGTACTTC; cdr3_aa: CASSLGRGFQETQYF
d_call: TRBD2; v_call: TRBV9; clone_size: .; j_call: TRBJ2-5; cdr3_nt: TGTGCCAGCAGCGTAAGACTAGCGGGGGCTGAGACCCAGTACTTC; cdr3_aa: CASSVRLAGAETQYF
d_call: .; v_call: TRBV6-5; clone_size: .; j_call: TRBJ1-1; cdr3_nt: TGTGCCAGCAGTTATACAGGGCTCAACGCTTTCTTT; cdr3_aa: CASSYTGLNAFF
d_call: TRBD1; v_call: TRBV7-9; clone_size: .; j_call: TRBJ1-2; cdr3_nt: TGTGCCAGCAGCTTAGGACAGGGGGCCTATGGCTACACCTTC; cdr3_aa: CASSLGQGAYGYTF
d_call: .; v_call: TRBV6-6; clone_size: once; j_call: TRBJ2-5; cdr3_nt: TGTGCCAGCAGTTACGTTGAGGGGGGGGAGACCCAGTACTTC; cdr3_aa: CASSYVEGGETQYF
d_call: .; v_call: TRBV18; clone_size: .; j_call: TRBJ1-6; cdr3_nt: TGTGCCAGCTCACCAGACAAGACCTATAATTCACCCCTCCACTTT; cdr3_aa: CASSPDKTYNSPLHF
d_call: .; v_call: TRBV5-1; clone_size: .; j_call: TRBJ2-1; cdr3_nt: TGCGCCAGCAGCTTGGCTGGGGGCCATGACAATGAGCAGTTCTTC; cdr3_aa: CASSLAGGHDNEQFF